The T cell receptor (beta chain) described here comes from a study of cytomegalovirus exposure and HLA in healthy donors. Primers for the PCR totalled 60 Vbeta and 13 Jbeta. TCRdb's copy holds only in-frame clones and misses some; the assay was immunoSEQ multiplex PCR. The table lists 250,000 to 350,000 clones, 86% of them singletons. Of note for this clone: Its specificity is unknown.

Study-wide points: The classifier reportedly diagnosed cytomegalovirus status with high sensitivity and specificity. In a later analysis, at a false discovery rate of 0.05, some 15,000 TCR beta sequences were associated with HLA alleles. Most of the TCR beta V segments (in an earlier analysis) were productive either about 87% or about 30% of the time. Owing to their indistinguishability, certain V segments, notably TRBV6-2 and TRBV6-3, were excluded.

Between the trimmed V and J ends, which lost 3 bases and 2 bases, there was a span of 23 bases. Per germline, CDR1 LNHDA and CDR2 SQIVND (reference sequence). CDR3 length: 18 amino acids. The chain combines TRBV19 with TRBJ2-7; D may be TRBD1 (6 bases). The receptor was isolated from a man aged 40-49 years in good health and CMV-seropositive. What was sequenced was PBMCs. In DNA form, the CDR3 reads TGTGCCAGTAGTATTGGACCCCGGTGGCGGCAGGGGACCTACGAGCAGTACTTC. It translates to CASSIGPRWRQGTYEQYF.